The 24 T cell receptor beta chains below all came from one sample that was sequenced in a study of T cell responses to AZD1222 COVID-19 vaccine. Sequencing was performed with immunoSEQ multiplex PCR; in TCRdb, only in-frame clones are kept and a portion is missing. This sample has roughly 180,000 clones, with 85% to 95% found just once. The material was peripheral blood, obtained 28 days after the second AZD1222 dose. These receptor sequences come from an adult who received the AZD1222 COVID-19 vaccine.

This rearrangement joins TRBV9 to TRBJ1-2; 7 bases are a match to TRBD1. V shed 6 bases, J shed 4 bases, and the junction held 6 bases outside the gene matches. The CDR3 contains 13 residues. Germline loops: CDR1 SGDLS, CDR2 YYNGEE. The DNA of the CDR3 is TGTGCCAGCACCCAGGGGGTTGGCTATGGCTACACCTTC. It specifies CASTQGVGYGYTF. Full variable domain (remainder filled in from reference TRBV9 and TRBJ1-2): DSGVTQTPKHLITATGQRVTLRCSPRSGDLSVYWYQQSLDQGLQFLIQYYNGEERAKGNILERFSAQQFPDLHSELNLSSLELGDSALYFCASTQGVGYGYTFGSGTRLTVV.

This sequence joins TRBV5-1 and TRBJ2-3; perhaps TRBD2 as D (5 bases). In germline, CDR1 is SGHRS, CDR2 YFSETQ. CDR3 size: 17 residues. V was shortened by 4 bases and J by 0 bases, with 18 bases between the two germline ends. The CDR3 DNA is TGCGCCAGCAGCATCGGACGGGAACTTATTAGCACAGATACGCAGTATTTT. Translated: CASSIGRELISTDTQYF.

This chain connects TRBV15 to TRBJ2-7, with D unclear. The length of the CDR3 is 14 residues. Germline CDR1 and CDR2: LNHNV and YYDKDF (reference sequence). V lost 0 bases and J lost 5, with 11 bases in between. The CDR3 DNA reads TGTGCCACCAGCAGAGATGGGGATAGGAACGAGCAGTACTTC. Its protein product is CATSRDGDRNEQYF.

J is TRBJ1-6 and V is TRBV2; D unclear. Germline V gene data show CDR1 as SNHLY and CDR2 as FYNNEI. V was shortened by 11 bases and J by 1 base, with 12 bases between the two germline ends. This CDR3 is 14 amino acids long. CDR3 sequence: CAGGGYSYNSPLHF. The CDR3 region has the DNA TGTGCCGGAGGAGGATATTCCTATAATTCACCCCTCCACTTT.

The chain employs TRBV27 and TRBJ2-1; the match to TRBD2 covers 8 bases. Germline CDR1 MNHEY, CDR2 SMNVEV (reference sequence). V was pared by 3 bases and J by 7 bases, with 5 bases of the junction left unmatched. The CDR3 extends over 14 amino acids. CDR3 in amino acids: CASSFTGGENEQFF. The CDR3 region has the DNA TGTGCCAGCAGTTTTACGGGGGGGGAGAATGAGCAGTTCTTC.

The chain recombines TRBV27 with TRBJ1-1; the match to TRBD1 covers 8 bases. Trimming cost V 6 bases and J 4 bases; bases outside gene matches: 13. There are 16 residues in the CDR3. CDR1 and CDR2 (germline): MNHEY, SMNVEV (reference sequence). This chain's CDR3 is CASRVQGGGSRTEAFF. Here the CDR3 DNA reads TGTGCCAGCAGGGTACAGGGGGGCGGGAGTCGCACTGAAGCTTTCTTT.

The rearrangement links TRBV11-2 to TRBJ1-4; a weak D match, TRBD1 (6 bases). V shed 1 base and J shed 7 bases, with 13 bases lying between them. The CDR3 is 15 residues long. Germline assignment: CDR1 SGHAT and CDR2 FQNNGV. The CDR3 DNA reads TGTGCCAGCAGCTTAGGAACAGGGACGGGTGAAAAACTGTTTTTT. It yields the protein CASSLGTGTGEKLFF. The complete variable domain, with remaining parts taken from reference TRBV11-2 and TRBJ1-4, reads EAGVAQSPRYKIIEKRQSVAFWCNPISGHATLYWYQQILGQGPKLLIQFQNNGVVDDSQLPKDRFSAERLKGVDSTLKIQPAKLEDSAVYLCASSLGTGTGEKLFFGSGTQLSVL.

This chain connects TRBV7-2 to TRBJ2-7; TRBD1 or TRBD2 may be the D gene (6 bases each). The CDR3 extends over 16 amino acids. Trimming stripped 1 base from V and 2 bases from J, with 15 bases between. CDR1 and CDR2 (germline): SGHTA, FQGNSA. CDR3 amino acids: CASSLEGGRGPYEQYF. Written as DNA, the CDR3 is TGTGCCAGCAGCTTAGAGGGGGGCAGAGGCCCCTACGAGCAGTACTTC.

V gene TRBV5-8 combines with J gene TRBJ2-1, with D possibly being TRBD2 (5 bases). Per the germline V gene, CDR1 is SGHTS and CDR2 is YDEGEE. Trimming cost V 4 bases and J 1 base, with 15 bases left between them. CDR3 size: 16 residues. The CDR3 DNA follows: TGTGCCAGCAGCCCGAGGAGCGGAGCTTCCTACAATGAGCAGTTCTTC. Translating it yields CASSPRSGASYNEQFF.

The J gene is TRBJ1-1, the V gene TRBV6-5; D not resolved. The CDR3 runs to 15 residues. The ends were cut back, 2 bases at V and 6 bases at J, with 16 bases in the middle. Germline CDR1 and CDR2: MNHEY and SVGAGI. CDR3 protein: CASSYPSPRGPEAFF. For the CDR3, the DNA is TGTGCCAGCAGTTACCCGAGCCCACGAGGCCCTGAAGCTTTCTTT.

V and J are TRBV3-1 (or the pseudogene TRBV3-2) and TRBJ2-3; TRBD1 agrees at 7 bases. J gave up 3 bases and V 4 bases, and 4 bases lay outside the gene matches. Germline V gene data show CDR1 as LGHDT and CDR2 as YNNKEL (reference sequence). The CDR3 totals 14 residues. The CDR3 loop reads CASSPLTGTDTQYF. CDR3 bases: TGTGCCAGCAGCCCACTGACAGGGACAGATACGCAGTATTTT.

The chain links TRBV28 to TRBJ1-3; D is unclear. Germline CDR1 reads MDHEN; CDR2 reads SYDVKM. This CDR3 is built from 15 residues. The germline V and J ends were trimmed by 3 bases and 2 bases, with 11 bases remaining between them. CDR3 protein: CASSFPGRPGNTIYF. CDR3 DNA: TGTGCCAGCAGTTTTCCGGGGAGGCCTGGAAACACCATATATTTT.

The gene calls are TRBV6-5 and TRBJ1-5; D gene ambiguous. The V and J ends lost 11 bases and 4 bases respectively, with 15 bases between them. This CDR3 is built from 13 residues. In germline, CDR1 is MNHEY, CDR2 SVGAGI. CDR3 in amino acids: CASSRDYNQPQHF. In DNA, the CDR3 is TGTGCCTCCTCGAGGGATTATAATCAGCCCCAGCATTTT.

The sample holds a few counts of this clone. The chain uses TRBV15 and TRBJ2-7; TRBD1 matches 7 bases. CDR3 size: 15 residues. The trim removed 0 bases at V and 2 bases at J, leaving 4 bases unmatched. Germline CDR1 reads LNHNV; CDR2 reads YYDKDF (reference sequence). CDR3 in DNA: TGTGCCACCAGCAGAGAGAGGGGGCCTGCCTACGAGCAGTACTTC. This encodes CATSRERGPAYEQYF. The whole variable domain, remainder taken from reference TRBV15 and TRBJ2-7, is DAMVIQNPRYQVTQFGKPVTLSCSQTLNHNVMYWYQQKSSQAPKLLFHYYDKDFNNEADTPDNFQSRRPNTSFCFLDIRSPGLGDTAMYLCATSRERGPAYEQYFGPGTRLTVT.

Concerning this clone itself: Additional DNA sequences in this sample encode the identical CDR3. V usage is TRBV2 and J usage is TRBJ2-2; 10 positions match TRBD2. This CDR3 is built from 15 residues. With 4 bases clipped from V and 2 bases from J, the junction kept 1 base outside the gene matches. The germline V gene encodes CDR1 SNHLY and CDR2 FYNNEI. CDR3 sequence: CASSGTSGNTGELFF. Here the CDR3 DNA reads TGTGCCAGCAGTGGGACTAGCGGTAACACCGGGGAGCTGTTTTTT.

This clone was detected once. The rearrangement joins TRBV29-1 to TRBJ2-5, with a weak D call TRBD1 (6 bases). The germline V gene has CDR1 SQVTM and CDR2 ANQGSEA. The CDR3 sequence is 13 residues long. V lost 8 bases, J lost 2 bases, and 15 bases lay in between. The CDR3 is CSSAGGHQETQYF. The CDR3 bases are TGCAGCTCAGCTGGGGGCCATCAAGAGACCCAGTACTTC.

The genes are TRBV28 and TRBJ2-1; D is possibly TRBD1 (6 bases). Germline V gene data show CDR1 as MDHEN and CDR2 as SYDVKM. The CDR3 is 15 amino acids. V lost 10 bases and J lost 6, with 22 bases in between. CDR3 DNA sequence: TGTGCCACCGCGACGGGACAAGGAAACCTCAATGAGCAGTTCTTC. It specifies CATATGQGNLNEQFF.

This clone was counted a few times. The V and J genes are TRBV3-1 (or the pseudogene TRBV3-2) and TRBJ1-4; no clear D. The germline V and J ends were trimmed by 1 base and 8 bases, with 2 bases remaining between them. The CDR3 consists of 11 residues. The germline V gene encodes CDR1 LGHDT and CDR2 YNNKEL (reference sequence). Here the CDR3 DNA reads TGTGCCAGCAGCCAAGGGGAAAAACTGTTTTTT. It translates to CASSQGEKLFF.

J is TRBJ2-1 and V is TRBV28; a weak D match, TRBD2 (6 bases). Germline V gene lookup returns CDR1 MDHEN and CDR2 SYDVKM. V lost 4 bases and J 8 bases, leaving 18 bases between the germline ends. The CDR3 length is 15 residues. CDR3 DNA sequence: TGTGCCAGCAGTTCCGGGACGGGGGTGTTGCATGAGCAGTTCTTC. As protein: CASSSGTGVLHEQFF.

The table lists this clone with a count of one. The chain uses TRBV5-8 and TRBJ1-4; D not resolved. In germline, CDR1 is SGHTS, CDR2 YDEGEE. This CDR3 contains 15 residues. The V and J ends lost 1 base and 5 bases respectively, with 12 bases between them. CDR3 sequence: CASSLSRTWNEKLFF. CDR3 in DNA: TGTGCCAGCAGCTTGTCTCGGACCTGGAATGAAAAACTGTTTTTT.

The chain has TRBV25-1 and TRBJ1-2; D unresolved. Trimming left V 2 bases short and J 9 bases short, with 10 bases between. The CDR3 sequence is 12 residues long. CDR1 MGHDK and CDR2 SYGVNS come from the germline V gene. In DNA form, the CDR3 reads TGTGCCAGCAGTGAAGATGGTGGGAGCTACACCTTC. Protein product: CASSEDGGSYTF.

This chain joins TRBV6-5 and TRBJ1-6; D perhaps matches TRBD1 (6 bases). CDR1 is MNHEY, CDR2 SVGAGI, per germline. V was trimmed by 4 bases and J by 2 bases, leaving 9 bases between them. CDR3 length equals 15 residues. The CDR3: CASSSDRPYNSPLHF. The CDR3 coding sequence is TGTGCCAGCAGTTCCGACAGGCCCTATAATTCACCCCTCCACTTT.

The chain links TRBV2 to TRBJ1-2; D is possibly TRBD1 (5 bases). The germline CDR1 and CDR2 sequences are SNHLY and FYNNEI. Between the trimmed V and J ends, which lost 7 bases and 2 bases, there was a span of 17 bases. The CDR3 has 15 amino acids. The CDR3: CASTWGSRDNYGYTF. The CDR3 DNA sequence: TGTGCCAGCACCTGGGGTTCCAGGGACAACTATGGCTACACCTTC. The full variable domain, with the rest looked up from reference TRBV2 and TRBJ1-2, is EPEVTQTPSHQVTQMGQEVILRCVPISNHLYFYWYRQILGQKVEFLVSFYNNEISEKSEIFDDQFSVERPDGSNFTLKIRSTKLEDSAMYFCASTWGSRDNYGYTFGSGTRLTVV.

This sequence joins TRBV2 and TRBJ2-7; 7 bases agree with TRBD1. Germline trimming cut 8 bases from V and 3 bases from J; bases unmatched to any gene: 10. Germline loops: CDR1 SNHLY, CDR2 FYNNEI. The CDR3 covers 14 residues. CDR3 DNA sequence: TGTGCCAGCGGACCAGAGACAGGGCACTACGAGCAGTACTTC. It encodes CASGPETGHYEQYF.